This entry features one T cell receptor (beta chain) sequence. Antigen unknown. Total RNA, at least 5.5 micrograms per sample, came from PBMCs. This specimen comes from a study of blood T cells in healthy people across ages. Whole-study results and caveats: It was the long-lived donors that had more naive CD4+ cells and higher diversity than aged donors. Bulk PBMC profiling left naive and antigen-experienced comparisons inconclusive. Investigators treated diversity estimates from one million T cells as underestimates.

PCR was performed a second time for about 7 to 12 cycles using a sample-barcoded 5' primer and a J-beta primer mix. In TCRdb, the 5' RACE reads were re-called with MiXCR into one record per CDR3 protein. Found here are hundreds of thousands of distinct CDR3 sequences, approximately 52% of them singletons; the top ten hold 13%. Trimming cost V 11 bases and J 4 bases; bases outside gene matches: 7. The CDR3 has 14 residues. Germline V gene sequence: CDR1 SNHLY, CDR2 FYNNEI. The rearrangement links TRBV2 to TRBJ2-2; 10 bases match TRBD1. The sequenced sample consisted of blood. This receptor was obtained from a woman over 75 in good health. Written as DNA, the CDR3 is TGTGCCTGCGCGGGGGACAGGGGCACCGGGGAGCTGTTTTTT. Protein: CACAGDRGTGELFF.